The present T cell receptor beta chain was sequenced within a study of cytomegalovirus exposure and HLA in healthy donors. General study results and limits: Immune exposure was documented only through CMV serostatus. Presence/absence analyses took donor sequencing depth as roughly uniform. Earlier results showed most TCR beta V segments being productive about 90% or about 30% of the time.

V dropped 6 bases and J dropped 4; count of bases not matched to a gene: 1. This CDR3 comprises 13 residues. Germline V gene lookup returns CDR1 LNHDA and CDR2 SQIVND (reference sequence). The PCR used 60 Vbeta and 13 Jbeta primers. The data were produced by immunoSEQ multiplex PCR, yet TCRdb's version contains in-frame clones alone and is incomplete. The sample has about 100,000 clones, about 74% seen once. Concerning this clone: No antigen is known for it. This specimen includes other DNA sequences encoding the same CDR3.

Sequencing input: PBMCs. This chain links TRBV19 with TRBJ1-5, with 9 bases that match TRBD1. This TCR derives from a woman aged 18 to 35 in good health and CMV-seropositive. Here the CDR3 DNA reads TGTGCCAGTAGGGGACAGGGTAATCAGCCCCAGCATTTT. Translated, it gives CASRGQGNQPQHF.